Detailed here is one T cell receptor beta chain. What it recognizes is unknown. The data originate from a study of shared clonotypes between healthy human individuals. This CDR3 has 15 residues. The V and J ends lost 5 bases and 0 bases respectively, with 11 bases between them. CDR1 and CDR2 from the germline V gene are MNHNY and SVGAGI (reference sequence). Sequenced by immunoSEQ multiplex PCR; TCRdb stores in-frame clones only, minus some. The sample has millions of clones, approximately 94% seen once. Overall study findings and caveats: Lower generation probabilities were found for non-shared clonotypes than for those shared by all four donors. The authors expected sequencing depth to affect clonotype sharing among donors. Estimated clonotype richness was generally higher in naive than memory subsets.

V usage is TRBV6-6 and J usage is TRBJ2-1; D is unresolved. Sequencing was carried out using naive CD4+ T cells sorted from blood. The subset is: CD45RA+ positively selected. The receptor's source is a man between 18 and 29 years old in good health. The CDR3 loop reads CASSPDLNSYNEQFF. CDR3 DNA: TGTGCCAGCAGTCCGGACCTAAACTCCTACAATGAGCAGTTCTTC.